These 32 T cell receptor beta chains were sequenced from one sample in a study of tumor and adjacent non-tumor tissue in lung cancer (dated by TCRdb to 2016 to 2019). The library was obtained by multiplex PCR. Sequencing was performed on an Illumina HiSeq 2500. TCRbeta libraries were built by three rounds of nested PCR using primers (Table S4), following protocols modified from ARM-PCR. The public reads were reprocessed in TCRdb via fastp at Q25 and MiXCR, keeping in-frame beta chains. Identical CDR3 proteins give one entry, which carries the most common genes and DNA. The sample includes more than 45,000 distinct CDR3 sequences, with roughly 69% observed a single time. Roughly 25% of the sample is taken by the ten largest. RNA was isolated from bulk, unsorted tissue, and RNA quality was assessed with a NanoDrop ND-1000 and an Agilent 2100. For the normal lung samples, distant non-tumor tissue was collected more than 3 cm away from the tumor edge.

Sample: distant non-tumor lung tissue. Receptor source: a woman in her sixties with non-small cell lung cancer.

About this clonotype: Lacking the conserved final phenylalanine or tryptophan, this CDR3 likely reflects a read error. CDR3 bases: TGTGACTGCAGTTCCCAGGGGGCTAACACCGGGGAGCTGTTTGTT. This encodes CDCSSQGANTGELFV. J is TRBJ2-2 and V is TRBV6-2 or TRBV6-3; TRBD1 aligns across 8 bases. CDR1 and CDR2 from the germline V gene are MNHEY and SVGEGT. The CDR3 covers 15 residues.

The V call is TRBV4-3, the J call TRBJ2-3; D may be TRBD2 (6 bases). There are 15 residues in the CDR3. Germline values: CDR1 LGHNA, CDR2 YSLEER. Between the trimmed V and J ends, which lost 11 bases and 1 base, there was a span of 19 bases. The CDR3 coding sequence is TGCGCCTGTAGCAACGGACTAACGGGCACAGATACGCAGTATTTT. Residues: CACSNGLTGTDTQYF.

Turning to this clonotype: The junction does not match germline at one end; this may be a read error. CDR3 bases: TGTACCATCACTGTAGGTAGCGTCAAGTACAATGAGCAGTTCTTC. Its protein is CTITVGSVKYNEQFF. The chain is built from TRBV10-3 and TRBJ2-1; tentatively, D is TRBD2 (5 bases). This CDR3 is built from 15 residues. The V gene's germline CDR1 is ENHRY and CDR2 SYGVKD.

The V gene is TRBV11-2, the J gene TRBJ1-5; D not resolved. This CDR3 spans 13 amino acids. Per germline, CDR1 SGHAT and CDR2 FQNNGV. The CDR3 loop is CISSLEIRQPQHF. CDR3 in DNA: TGTATCAGCAGCCTGGAAATAAGGCAGCCCCAGCATTTT. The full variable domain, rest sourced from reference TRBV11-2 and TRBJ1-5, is EAGVAQSPRYKIIEKRQSVAFWCNPISGHATLYWYQQILGQGPKLLIQFQNNGVVDDSQLPKDRFSAERLKGVDSTLKIQPAKLEDSAVYLCISSLEIRQPQHFGDGTRLSIL.

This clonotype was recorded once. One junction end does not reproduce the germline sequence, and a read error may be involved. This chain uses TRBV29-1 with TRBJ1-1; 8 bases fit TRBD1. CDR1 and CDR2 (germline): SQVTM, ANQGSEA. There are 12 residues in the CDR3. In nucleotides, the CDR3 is TGCAGAGTTGAACAGGGGGTCGCTGAAGCTTACTTT. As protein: CRVEQGVAEAYF.

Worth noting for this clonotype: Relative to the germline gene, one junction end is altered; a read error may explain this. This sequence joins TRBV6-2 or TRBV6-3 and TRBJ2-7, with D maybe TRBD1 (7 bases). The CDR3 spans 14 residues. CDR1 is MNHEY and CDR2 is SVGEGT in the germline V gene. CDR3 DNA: TGTACCAGCAGTTACGGAGGGACAGCATATGAGCAGTACTTC. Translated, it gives CTSSYGGTAYEQYF.

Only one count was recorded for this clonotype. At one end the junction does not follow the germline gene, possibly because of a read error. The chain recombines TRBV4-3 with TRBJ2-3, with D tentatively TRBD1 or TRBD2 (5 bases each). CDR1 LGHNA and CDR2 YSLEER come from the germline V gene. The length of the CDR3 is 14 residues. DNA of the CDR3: TGCGCCAACAGCCGGGACCGTAACACAGATACGCTGTATTTT. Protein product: CANSRDRNTDTLYF.

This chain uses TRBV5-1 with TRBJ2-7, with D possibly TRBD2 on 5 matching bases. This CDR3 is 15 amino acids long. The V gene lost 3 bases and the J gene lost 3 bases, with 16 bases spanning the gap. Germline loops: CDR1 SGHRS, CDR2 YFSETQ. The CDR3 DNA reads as TGCGCCAGCAGCTCGGACTGCCGTACGAACTACGAGCAGTACTTC. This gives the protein CASSSDCRTNYEQYF.

This CDR3 is CASSQGGRATDTQYF. The CDR3 DNA is TGTGCCAGCAGCCAGGGGGGGAGGGCCACAGATACGCAGTATTTT. This chain joins TRBV5-4 and TRBJ2-3, with D perhaps given as TRBD1 or TRBD2 (7 bases each). The CDR3 is made up of 15 amino acids. The V gene's germline CDR1 is SGHNT and CDR2 YYREEE (reference sequence). V was shortened by 4 bases and J by 2 bases, with 14 bases between the two germline ends. Full variable domain (remainder filled in from reference TRBV5-4 and TRBJ2-3): ETGVTQSPTHLIKTRGQQVTLRCSSQSGHNTVSWYQQALGQGPQFIFQYYREEENGRGNFPPRFSGLQFPNYSSELNVNALELDDSALYLCASSQGGRATDTQYFGPGTRLTVL.

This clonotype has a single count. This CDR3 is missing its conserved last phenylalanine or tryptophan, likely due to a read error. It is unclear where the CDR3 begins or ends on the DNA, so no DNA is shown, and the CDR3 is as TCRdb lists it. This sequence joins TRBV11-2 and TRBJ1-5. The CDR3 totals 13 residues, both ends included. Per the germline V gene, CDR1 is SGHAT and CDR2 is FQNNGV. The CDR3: CAISYHSNQPQHL.

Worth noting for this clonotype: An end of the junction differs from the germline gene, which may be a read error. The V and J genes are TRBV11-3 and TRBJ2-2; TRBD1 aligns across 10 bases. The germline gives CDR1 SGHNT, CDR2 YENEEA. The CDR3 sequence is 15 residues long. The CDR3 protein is CASSPGTGATGELFF. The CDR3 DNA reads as TGTGCCAGCAGTCCCGGGACAGGGGCCACCGGGGAACTGTTTTTT.

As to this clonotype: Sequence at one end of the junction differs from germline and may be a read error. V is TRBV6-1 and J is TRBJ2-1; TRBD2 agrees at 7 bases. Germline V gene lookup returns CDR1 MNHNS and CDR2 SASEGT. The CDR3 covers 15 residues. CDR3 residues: CASSEQAGRYIEQFF. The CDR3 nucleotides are TGTGCCAGCAGTGAGCAAGCGGGACGATACATTGAGCAATTCTTC.

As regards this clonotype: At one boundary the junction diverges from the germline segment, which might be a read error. CDR3 amino acids: CSPSREQGTNQPQHF. The CDR3 DNA is TGCAGTCCTAGTAGGGAGCAGGGCACTAATCAGCCCCAGCATTTT. The rearrangement joins TRBV20-1 to TRBJ1-5; D may be TRBD1 (5 bases). Germline V gene data show CDR1 as DFQATT and CDR2 as SNEGSKA (reference sequence). The CDR3 sequence is 15 residues long.

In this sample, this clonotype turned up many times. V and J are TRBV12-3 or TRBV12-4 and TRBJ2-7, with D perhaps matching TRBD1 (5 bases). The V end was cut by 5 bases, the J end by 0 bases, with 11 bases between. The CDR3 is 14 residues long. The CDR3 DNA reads TGTGCCAGCAGTCCTCTAAGGGGCTCCTACGAGCAGTACTTC. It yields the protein CASSPLRGSYEQYF.

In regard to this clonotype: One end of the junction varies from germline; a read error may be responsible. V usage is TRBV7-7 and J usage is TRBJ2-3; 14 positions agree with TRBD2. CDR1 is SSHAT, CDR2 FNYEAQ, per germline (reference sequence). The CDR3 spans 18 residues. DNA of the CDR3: TGTGCTAGCAGCCCCGGACTAGCGGGGGGTCCTAGCACAGATATGCAGTATTTT. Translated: CASSPGLAGGPSTDMQYF.

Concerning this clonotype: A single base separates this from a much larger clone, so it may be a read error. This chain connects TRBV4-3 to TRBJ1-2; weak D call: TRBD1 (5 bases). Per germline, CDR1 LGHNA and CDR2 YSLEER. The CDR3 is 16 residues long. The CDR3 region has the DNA TGCACCAGCAGCCAAGACAGTACCGACAGTCTCTATGGCTACACCTTC. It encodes CTSSQDSTDSLYGYTF.

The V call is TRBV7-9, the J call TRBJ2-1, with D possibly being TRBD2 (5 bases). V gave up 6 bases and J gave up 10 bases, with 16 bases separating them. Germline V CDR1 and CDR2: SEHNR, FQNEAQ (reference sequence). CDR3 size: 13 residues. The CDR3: CASSSRTGVEQFF. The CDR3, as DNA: TGTGCCAGCAGTTCCAGGACTGGCGTCGAGCAGTTCTTC.

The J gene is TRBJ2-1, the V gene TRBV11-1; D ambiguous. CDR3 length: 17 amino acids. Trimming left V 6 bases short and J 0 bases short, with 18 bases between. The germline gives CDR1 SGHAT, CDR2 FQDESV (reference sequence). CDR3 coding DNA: TGTGCCAGCAGTCAGTGTATCGCAGCGAGCTCCTACAATGAGCAGTTCTTC. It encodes CASSQCIAASSYNEQFF.

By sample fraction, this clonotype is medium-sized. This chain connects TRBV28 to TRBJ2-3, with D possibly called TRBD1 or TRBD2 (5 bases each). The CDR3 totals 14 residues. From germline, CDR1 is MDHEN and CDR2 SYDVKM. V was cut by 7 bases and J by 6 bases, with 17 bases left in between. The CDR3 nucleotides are TGTGCCAGCACCCCCGGGACCATGGTGGATACGCAGTATTTT. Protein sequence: CASTPGTMVDTQYF.

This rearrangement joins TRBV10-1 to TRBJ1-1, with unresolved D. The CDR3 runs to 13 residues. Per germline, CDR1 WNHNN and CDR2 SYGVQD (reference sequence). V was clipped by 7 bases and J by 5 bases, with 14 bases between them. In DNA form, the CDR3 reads TGCGCCAGCACATCCGAAATGGGGACTGAAGCTTTCTTT. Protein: CASTSEMGTEAFF.

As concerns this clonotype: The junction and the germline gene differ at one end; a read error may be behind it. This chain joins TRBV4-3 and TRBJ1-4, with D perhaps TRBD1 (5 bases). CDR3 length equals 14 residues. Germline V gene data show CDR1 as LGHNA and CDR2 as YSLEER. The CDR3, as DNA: TGTGCCAGCAACCAAGACGGGGAGGGGGAAAAACTGTTTTTT. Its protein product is CASNQDGEGEKLFF.

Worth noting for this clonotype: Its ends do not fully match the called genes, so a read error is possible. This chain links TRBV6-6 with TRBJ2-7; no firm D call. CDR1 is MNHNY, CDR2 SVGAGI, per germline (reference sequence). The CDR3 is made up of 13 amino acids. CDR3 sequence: CVSSDKMGYEQYF. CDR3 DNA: TGTGTCAGCAGTGACAAGATGGGCTACGAGCAATACTTC.

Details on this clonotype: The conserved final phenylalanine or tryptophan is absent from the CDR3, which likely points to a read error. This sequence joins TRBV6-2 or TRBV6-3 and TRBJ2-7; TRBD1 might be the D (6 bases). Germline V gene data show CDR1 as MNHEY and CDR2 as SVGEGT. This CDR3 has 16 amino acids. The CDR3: CPNRSPDGQGQYEQYY. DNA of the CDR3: TGTCCCAACAGAAGCCCGGATGGGCAGGGGCAATACGAGCAGTACTAC.

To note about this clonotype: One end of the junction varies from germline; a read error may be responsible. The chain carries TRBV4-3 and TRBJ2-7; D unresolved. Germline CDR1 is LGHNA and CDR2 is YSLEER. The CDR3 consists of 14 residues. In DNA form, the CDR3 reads TGCGACAGCAGCCAGGCCGTGCGTGGCTACGAGCAGTACTTC. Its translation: CDSSQAVRGYEQYF.

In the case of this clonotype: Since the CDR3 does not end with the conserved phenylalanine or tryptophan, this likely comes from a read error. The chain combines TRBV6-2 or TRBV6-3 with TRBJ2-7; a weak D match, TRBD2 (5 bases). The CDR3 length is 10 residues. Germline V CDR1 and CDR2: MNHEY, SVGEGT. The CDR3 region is CVSGTYEQYS. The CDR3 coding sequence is TGTGTCAGCGGAACCTACGAGCAGTACTCC.

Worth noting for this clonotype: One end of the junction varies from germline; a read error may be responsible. The chain's CDR3 is CASSSTGSEPQLF. The CDR3 region has the DNA TGTGCCAGCAGCTCTACCGGGAGTGAGCCCCAGCTTTTT. The J gene is TRBJ1-5, the V gene TRBV11-2; D is unresolved. Germline V CDR1 and CDR2: SGHAT, FQNNGV. The length of the CDR3 is 13 residues.

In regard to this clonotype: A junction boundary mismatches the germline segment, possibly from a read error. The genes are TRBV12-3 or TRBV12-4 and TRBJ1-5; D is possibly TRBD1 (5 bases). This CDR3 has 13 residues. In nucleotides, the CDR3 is TGTGCCAGCAGATCAGGGTACAGTCAGCCCCAGCATTTC. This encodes CASRSGYSQPQHF.

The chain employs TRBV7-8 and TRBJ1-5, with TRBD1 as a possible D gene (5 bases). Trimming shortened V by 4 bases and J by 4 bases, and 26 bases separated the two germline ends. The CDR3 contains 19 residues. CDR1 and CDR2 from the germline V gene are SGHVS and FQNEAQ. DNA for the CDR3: TGTGCCAGCAGCTCATGGGGGGGGTGCGGTAAGACTGAGAATCAGCCCCAGCATTTT. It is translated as CASSSWGGCGKTENQPQHF.

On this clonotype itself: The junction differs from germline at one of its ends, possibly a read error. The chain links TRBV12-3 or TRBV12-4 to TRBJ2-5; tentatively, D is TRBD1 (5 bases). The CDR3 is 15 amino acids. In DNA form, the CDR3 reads TGTGCTAGCATTTTAGTGCAGGGAAACAAAGAGACCCAGTACTTC. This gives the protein CASILVQGNKETQYF.

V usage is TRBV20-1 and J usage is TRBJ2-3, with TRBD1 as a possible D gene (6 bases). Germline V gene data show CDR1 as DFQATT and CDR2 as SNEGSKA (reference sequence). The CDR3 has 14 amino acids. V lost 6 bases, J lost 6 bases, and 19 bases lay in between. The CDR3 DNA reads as TGCAGTGCCGCTGCTCGTGAGGGGGTGGATACGCAGTATTTT. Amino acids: CSAAAREGVDTQYF.

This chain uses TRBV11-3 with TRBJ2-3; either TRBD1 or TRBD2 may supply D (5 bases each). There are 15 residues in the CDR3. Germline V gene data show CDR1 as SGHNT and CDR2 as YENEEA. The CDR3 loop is CDSSSSGGLGDTQYF. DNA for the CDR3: TGTGATAGCAGCTCCAGTGGGGGTCTAGGAGATACGCAGTATTTT.

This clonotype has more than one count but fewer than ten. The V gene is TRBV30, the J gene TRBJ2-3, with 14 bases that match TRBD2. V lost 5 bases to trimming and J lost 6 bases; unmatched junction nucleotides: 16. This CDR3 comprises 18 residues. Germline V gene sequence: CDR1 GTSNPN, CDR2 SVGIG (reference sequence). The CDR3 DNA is TGTGCCTGGCGGACAACCCCCGGACTAGCGGGAGGAATGGATACGCAGTATTTT. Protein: CAWRTTPGLAGGMDTQYF.